Sequencing of this T cell receptor beta chain was carried out in a study of cytomegalovirus exposure and HLA in healthy donors. CDR1 and CDR2 from the germline V gene are SQVTM and ANQGSEA. The CDR3 runs to 12 residues. A multiplex PCR was run with 60 Vbeta primers and 13 Jbeta primers. Some clones are missing from TCRdb's copy, which holds only in-frame ones; the method was immunoSEQ multiplex PCR. The data hold over 60,000 clones, with around 74% observed a single time. This sequence originates from a woman aged 25 to 39 in good health and CMV-seropositive. The chain links TRBV29-1 to TRBJ2-7; possible D gene TRBD2, 5 bases. Sample: PBMCs. CDR3 coding DNA: TGCAGTGGTGGAGAGCGGACCTACGAGCAGTACTTC. It specifies CSGGERTYEQYF.